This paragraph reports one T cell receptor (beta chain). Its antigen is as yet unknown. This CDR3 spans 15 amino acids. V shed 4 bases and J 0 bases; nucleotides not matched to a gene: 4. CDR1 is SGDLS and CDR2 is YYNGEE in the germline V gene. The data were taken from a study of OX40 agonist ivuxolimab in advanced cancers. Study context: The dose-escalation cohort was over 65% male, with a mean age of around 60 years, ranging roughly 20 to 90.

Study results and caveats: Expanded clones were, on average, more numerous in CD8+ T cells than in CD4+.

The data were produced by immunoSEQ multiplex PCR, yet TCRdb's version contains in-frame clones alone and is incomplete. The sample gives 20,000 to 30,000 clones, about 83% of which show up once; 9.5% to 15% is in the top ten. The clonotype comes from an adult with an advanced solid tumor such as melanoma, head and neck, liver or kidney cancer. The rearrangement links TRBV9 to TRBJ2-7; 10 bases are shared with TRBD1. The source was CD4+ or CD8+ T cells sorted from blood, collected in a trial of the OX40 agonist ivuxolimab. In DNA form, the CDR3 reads TGTGCCAGCAGCCCAGGGACAGGGGCCTCCTACGAGCAGTACTTC. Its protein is CASSPGTGASYEQYF. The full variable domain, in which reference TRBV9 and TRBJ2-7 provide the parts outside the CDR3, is DSGVTQTPKHLITATGQRVTLRCSPRSGDLSVYWYQQSLDQGLQFLIQYYNGEERAKGNILERFSAQQFPDLHSELNLSSLELGDSALYFCASSPGTGASYEQYFGPGTRLTVT.